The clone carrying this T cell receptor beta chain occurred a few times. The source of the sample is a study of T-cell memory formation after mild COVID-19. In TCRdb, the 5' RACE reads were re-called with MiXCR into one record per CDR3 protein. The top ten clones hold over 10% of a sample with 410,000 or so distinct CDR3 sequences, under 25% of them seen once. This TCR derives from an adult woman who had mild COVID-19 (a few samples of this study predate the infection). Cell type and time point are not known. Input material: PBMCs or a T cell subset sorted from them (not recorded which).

The CDR3 protein is CASSPDRAQNTEAFF. In DNA, the CDR3 is TGTGCCAGCAGCCCCGACAGGGCGCAGAACACTGAAGCTTTCTTT. The rearrangement uses TRBV6-6 and TRBJ1-1, with 7 positions matching TRBD1. Germline loops: CDR1 MNHNY, CDR2 SVGAGI (reference sequence). The CDR3 is made up of 15 amino acids. Trimming removed 6 bases from V and 1 base from J; junction bases left unmatched: 8.